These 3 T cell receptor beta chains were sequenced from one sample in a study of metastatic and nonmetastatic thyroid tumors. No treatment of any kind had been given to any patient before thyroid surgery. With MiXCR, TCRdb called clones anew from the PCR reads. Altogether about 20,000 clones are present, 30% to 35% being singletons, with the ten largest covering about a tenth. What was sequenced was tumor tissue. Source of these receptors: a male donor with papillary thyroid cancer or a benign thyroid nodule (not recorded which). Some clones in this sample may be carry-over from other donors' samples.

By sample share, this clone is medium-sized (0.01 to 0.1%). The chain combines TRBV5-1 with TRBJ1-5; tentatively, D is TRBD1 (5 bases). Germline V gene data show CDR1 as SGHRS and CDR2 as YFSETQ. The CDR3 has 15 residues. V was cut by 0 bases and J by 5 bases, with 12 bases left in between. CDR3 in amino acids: CASSLAGIRDQPQHF. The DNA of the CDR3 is TGCGCCAGCAGCTTGGCCGGGATCAGGGATCAGCCCCAGCATTTT. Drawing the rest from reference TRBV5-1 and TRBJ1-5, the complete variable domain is KAGVTQTPRYLIKTRGQQVTLSCSPISGHRSVSWYQQTPGQGLQFLFEYFSETQRNKGNFPGRFSGRQFSNSRSEMNVSTLELGDSALYLCASSLAGIRDQPQHFGDGTRLSIL.

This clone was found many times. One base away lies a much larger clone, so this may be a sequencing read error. CDR3 coding DNA: TGTGCCAGCAGCACCGTCTATGAGCAGTTCTTC. Amino acid sequence: CASSTVYEQFF. The rearrangement joins TRBV6-1 to TRBJ2-1; D gene uncertain. CDR1 is MNHNS and CDR2 is SASEGT in the germline V gene. The CDR3 runs to 11 residues. V was cut by 6 bases and J by 8 bases, with 8 bases left in between.

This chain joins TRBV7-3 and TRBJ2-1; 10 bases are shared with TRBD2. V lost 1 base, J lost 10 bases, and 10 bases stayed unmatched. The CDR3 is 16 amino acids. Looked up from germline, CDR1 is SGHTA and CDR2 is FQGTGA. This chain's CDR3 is CASSLITAGGPGEQFF. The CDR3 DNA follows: TGTGCCAGCAGCTTAATTACAGCGGGAGGGCCGGGGGAGCAGTTCTTC.